The TCR beta chain described here comes from a study of T cell repertoires in cytomegalovirus infection (dated 2019 in TCRdb). With respect to the entire study: Donor HLA type was relevant to the analysis, because carriage of CMV infection together with the matching HLA type was indicated by public TCR beta signatures. General study outcomes and caveats: Carriers of CMV infection plus the relevant HLA type were discriminated by the cumulative frequency of public TCR beta family members in the study cohort and in an independent approximately 360-donor cohort. The ex vivo response was dominated by HLA-C-restricted CMV-specific TCR beta clonotypes, which also provided the single most frequent clonotype in two of eight donors.

This clonotype was picked up a small number of times. The clone's antigen remains unknown. Per-nucleotide qualities are absent, and no much larger clonotype sits a single base away. TCRdb shows the sequencer as Illumina HiSeq 1500. The public reads were reanalyzed by TCRdb: fastp trimming at Q25, MiXCR alignment, in-frame beta chains only. Rows merge per CDR3 protein into single entries with the most common DNA and genes. In this sample the table shows roughly 180,000 distinct CDR3 sequences, approximately 17% of which occur a single time. The top ten constitute almost 25% of the sample. Its CDR3 holds 14 amino acids, cysteine through phenylalanine. The CDR3 DNA has 42 bases and is translated from base 1. Reading the germline V gene gives CDR1 SGDLS and CDR2 YYNGEE. A distance of 5 bases separates the germline ends of V and J, which lose 3 bases and 1 base respectively.

The chain is made from TRBV9 and TRBJ2-6, with an unclear D gene assignment. This receptor was obtained from a human donor in good health (CMV status not recorded). Some clones in this sample may be carry-over from other donors' samples. The sequenced sample was CD8+ T cells from PBMCs. The CDR3 loop reads CASSAKSGANVLTF. The DNA sequence reads TGTGCCAGCAGCGCCAAGTCTGGGGCCAACGTCCTGACTTTC.